A selection of T cell receptor beta chains follows, all from one sample in a study of identical twins. TCRdb re-called the 5' RACE reads through MiXCR, storing one row per CDR3 protein. Found here are about 690,000 distinct CDR3 sequences, less than 7% of them singletons; the top ten hold roughly 2%. The source material was naive T cells sorted from blood. The receptors were sampled from a man aged 18-30 years in good health. CDR3s include the opening cysteine and the closing phenylalanine or tryptophan. D genes are given only for firm matches. Not all rows give a size; the values are once, few, many and, for expanded clones, a class.

>-|TRBV12-3/TRBV12-4|many|TRBJ2-1
TGTGCCAGCAGCGGGACCTACTACAATGAGCAGTTCTTC
CASSGTYYNEQFF
>TRBD1|TRBV24-1|few|TRBJ2-1
TGTGCCACCAGTGATGGGACAGATGTTTATAGAAATGAGCAGTTCTTC
CATSDGTDVYRNEQFF
>-|TRBV6-1|many|TRBJ1-5
TGTGCCAGCAGTGAAGGCCAGTTTAGCAATCAGCCCCAGCATTTT
CASSEGQFSNQPQHF
>-|TRBV6-1|many|TRBJ1-2
TGTGCCAGCAGTGGCCTTGACTATGGCTACACCTTC
CASSGLDYGYTF
>-|TRBV15|few|TRBJ2-7
TGTGCCACCAGCGGCTTCGGGCGGAGCTCCTACGAGCAGTACTTC
CATSGFGRSSYEQYF
>-|TRBV9|many|TRBJ1-1
TGTGCCAGCAGCGCGACCGGGACAATGAACACTGAAGCTTTCTTT
CASSATGTMNTEAFF
>TRBD1|TRBV5-1|many|TRBJ1-2
TGCGCCAGCAGCGCGGGACAGGGGGAATTCTATGGCTACACCTTC
CASSAGQGEFYGYTF
>-|TRBV20-1|many|TRBJ2-7
TGCAGTGCTTTATTAGGGTCGGAGTACTTC
CSALLGSEYF
>-|TRBV20-1|many|TRBJ2-7
TGCAGTGCTGGCGGGTCAGGGACCTACGAGCAGTACTTC
CSAGGSGTYEQYF
>-|TRBV11-2|few|TRBJ2-6
TGTGCCAGCAGCTTTATCCCCGTGAGCGGAATGACATCTGGGGCCAACGTCCTGACTTTC
CASSFIPVSGMTSGANVLTF
>-|TRBV7-9|few|TRBJ2-7
TGTGCCAGCAGCTTAGATTTGGCTAGTTCCTACGAGCAGTACTTC
CASSLDLASSYEQYF
>TRBD1|TRBV27|-|TRBJ1-1
TGTGCCAGCAGTTCCCGGACCGGGACAGGGGGGATGAACACTGAAGCTTTCTTT
CASSSRTGTGGMNTEAFF
>-|TRBV24-1|many|TRBJ2-1
TGTGCCACCAGTGACCCCAAGACCGGGAGCCTTTTGAGTGAGCAGTTCTTC
CATSDPKTGSLLSEQFF
>-|TRBV30|few|TRBJ2-2
TGTGCCTGGAGTGCAGGCAGAGTGAACACCGGGGAGCTGTTTTTT
CAWSAGRVNTGELFF
>TRBD1|TRBV27|many|TRBJ1-1
TGTGCCAGCACCAAAACCCGACAGGGGGAAGCTTTCTTT
CASTKTRQGEAFF
>-|TRBV14|few|TRBJ2-3
TGTGCCAGCAGCCAAGTAGGCTGGGGGAGAGATACGCAGTATTTT
CASSQVGWGRDTQYF
>-|TRBV27|many|TRBJ2-1
TGTGCCAGCAGCCGTACCCCCGGGGTAGCGGACTACAATGAGCAGTTCTTC
CASSRTPGVADYNEQFF
>TRBD2|TRBV12-3/TRBV12-4|many|TRBJ2-1
TGTGCCAGCAGGCCATCCGGGACTAGCGGCAATCGCCCCTACAATGAGCAGTTCTTC
CASRPSGTSGNRPYNEQFF
>-|TRBV11-2|-|TRBJ2-2
TGTGCCAGCAGCTTCAGGGGATCGAGGACCGGGGAGCTGTTTTTT
CASSFRGSRTGELFF
>-|TRBV12-3/TRBV12-4|many|TRBJ2-2
TGTGCCAGCAGTCCCCAGGGTGTGAGCACCGGGGAGCTGTTTTTT
CASSPQGVSTGELFF
>TRBD1|TRBV6-1|few|TRBJ2-1
TGTGCCAGCGGACCTTACGGGACAGGGGACTACAATGAGCAGTTCTTC
CASGPYGTGDYNEQFF
>-|TRBV6-1|few|TRBJ1-3
TGTGCCAGCAGACCGGGACGCCTGGTCTCTGGAAACACCATATATTTT
CASRPGRLVSGNTIYF
>-|TRBV7-9|once|TRBJ2-1
TGTGCCAGCAGCCGGGACGAGAGCTCCTACAATGAGCAGTTCTTC
CASSRDESSYNEQFF
>TRBD1|TRBV15|many|TRBJ1-1
TGTGCCACCGGAACAGGGGACTACAACACTGAAGCTTTCTTT
CATGTGDYNTEAFF
>-|TRBV6-1|-|TRBJ2-7
TGTGCCAGCGCTGAGGTCTTCGCTTCCTACGAGCAGTACTTC
CASAEVFASYEQYF
>-|TRBV7-8|-|TRBJ2-1
TGTGCCAGCAGAAGGGGCGGGGACGATGAGCAGTTCTTC
CASRRGGDDEQFF
>-|TRBV6-1|many|TRBJ1-4
TGTGCCAGCAGGGACACAGCAACTAATGAAAAACTGTTTTTT
CASRDTATNEKLFF
>-|TRBV6-2/TRBV6-3|many|TRBJ2-5
TGTGCCAGCAGCCCCCGGGTTAGCGAAGAGACCCAGTACTTC
CASSPRVSEETQYF
>TRBD1|TRBV5-1|few|TRBJ2-3
TGCGCCACCCAGGGGGCTCTTCCGACAGATACGCAGTATTTT
CATQGALPTDTQYF
>-|TRBV15|many|TRBJ2-3
TGTGCCACCAGCAGAGATGGTCTGGCGGGAAGGGAGGATACGCAGTATTTT
CATSRDGLAGREDTQYF
>-|TRBV12-3/TRBV12-4|many|TRBJ1-1
TGTGCCAGCAGTCTACTTACAGGGACCACTGAAGCTTTCTTT
CASSLLTGTTEAFF
>-|TRBV6-1|-|TRBJ1-2
TGTGCCAGCAGACCGCCGGGCCCCAGTAACTATGGCTACACCTTC
CASRPPGPSNYGYTF
>TRBD1|TRBV28|few|TRBJ1-5
TGTGCCAGCAGTTTCTTGGAGGGGGCCGGGTCTAGCAATCAGCCCCAGCATTTT
CASSFLEGAGSSNQPQHF
>-|TRBV29-1|many|TRBJ1-1
TGCAGCGTTGAAGGCCCCGGGGGGCGGGGGACTGAAGCTTTCTTT
CSVEGPGGRGTEAFF
>-|TRBV7-2|-|TRBJ2-7
TGTGCCAGCAGCCACTCGTGGGGGAAAGTCGACGAGCAGTACTTC
CASSHSWGKVDEQYF
>-|TRBV3-1|few|TRBJ1-6
TGTGCCAGCAGCCGATCGAGGGGGCCCCTCCACTTT
CASSRSRGPLHF
>-|TRBV6-2/TRBV6-3|-|TRBJ1-5
TGTGCCAGCAGATCAGTTAGCAATCAGCCCCAGCATTTT
CASRSVSNQPQHF
>-|TRBV12-3/TRBV12-4|few|TRBJ1-6
TGTGCCAGCAGTCCGGGGACCTTTGAGTCACCCCTCCACTTT
CASSPGTFESPLHF
>TRBD1|TRBV5-1|few|TRBJ1-5
TGCGCCAGCAGCTTGGGGACAGGGTCTAGCAATCAGCCCCAGCATTTT
CASSLGTGSSNQPQHF
>TRBD1|TRBV29-1|many|TRBJ2-7
TGCAGCGTACAACCCGGGACAGGGGGCGACGAGCAGTACTTC
CSVQPGTGGDEQYF
>-|TRBV18|-|TRBJ1-2
TGTGCCAGCTCACCACCTGGGTCTCAGTCCTATGGCTACACCTTC
CASSPPGSQSYGYTF
>TRBD1|TRBV12-3/TRBV12-4|many|TRBJ1-5
TGTGCCAGCAGTGGGGACAGGGTTCATCAGCCCCAGCATTTT
CASSGDRVHQPQHF
>-|TRBV12-3/TRBV12-4|many|TRBJ2-2
TGTGCCAGCAATTCGGACAGGAGGGGGACCGGGGAGCTGTTTTTT
CASNSDRRGTGELFF
>TRBD2|TRBV10-3|few|TRBJ2-1
TGTGCCATCAGTGAACCGGGACTAGCGGGTAACAATGAGCAGTTCTTC
CAISEPGLAGNNEQFF
>TRBD2|TRBV6-2/TRBV6-3|many|TRBJ2-3
TGTGCCAGCAGTTACGAGATAGGGACTAGCGGGAGAGATACGCAGTATTTT
CASSYEIGTSGRDTQYF
>-|TRBV2|-|TRBJ2-1
TGTGCCAGCAGGGAGATAGATGAGCAGTTCTTC
CASREIDEQFF
>-|TRBV5-1|many|TRBJ1-1
TGCGCCAGCAGCTCGTGGGAGGACACTGAAGCTTTCTTT
CASSSWEDTEAFF
>TRBD2|TRBV27|-|TRBJ2-1
TGTGCCAGCAGCGCGCTTCCTCGGGACTACTACAATGAGCAGTTCTTC
CASSALPRDYYNEQFF
>-|TRBV4-3|few|TRBJ2-5
TGCGCCAGCAGCCAAGACGGCGGGTTGGAGACCCAGTACTTC
CASSQDGGLETQYF
>-|TRBV6-6|few|TRBJ2-2
TGTGCCAGCCTCGGCGAGGGTTCCGGGGAGCTGTTTTTT
CASLGEGSGELFF
>TRBD2|TRBV14|few|TRBJ2-3
TGTGCCAGCAGCCAGCAACTAGCGGGAAGGGGCACAGATACGCAGTATTTT
CASSQQLAGRGTDTQYF
>TRBD2|TRBV20-1|many|TRBJ2-7
TGCAGTGTAGAACTAGCGGCGATTTCCTACGAGCAGTACTTC
CSVELAAISYEQYF